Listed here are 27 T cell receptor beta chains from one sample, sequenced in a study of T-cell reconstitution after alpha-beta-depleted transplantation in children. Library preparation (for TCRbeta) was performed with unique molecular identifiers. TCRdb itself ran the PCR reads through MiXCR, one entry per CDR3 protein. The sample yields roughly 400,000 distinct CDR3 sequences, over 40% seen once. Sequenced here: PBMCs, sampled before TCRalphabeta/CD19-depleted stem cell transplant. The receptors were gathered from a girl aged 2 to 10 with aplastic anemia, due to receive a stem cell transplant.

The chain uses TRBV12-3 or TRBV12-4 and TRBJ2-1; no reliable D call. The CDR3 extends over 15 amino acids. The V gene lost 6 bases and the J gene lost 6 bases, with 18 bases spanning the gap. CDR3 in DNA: TGTGCCAGCAGACCAGGAGCGCTCAGTCTCAATGAGCAGTTCTTC. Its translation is CASRPGALSLNEQFF.

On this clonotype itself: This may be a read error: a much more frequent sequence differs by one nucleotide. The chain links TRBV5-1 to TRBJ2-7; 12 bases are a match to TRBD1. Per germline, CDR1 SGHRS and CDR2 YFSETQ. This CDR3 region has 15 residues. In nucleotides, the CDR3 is TGCGCCAGCAGCGTGGGGACAGGGGGCTCGTACGAGCAGTCCTTC. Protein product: CASSVGTGGSYEQSF. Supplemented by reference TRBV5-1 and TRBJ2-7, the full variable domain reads KAGVTQTPRYLIKTRGQQVTLSCSPISGHRSVSWYQQTPGQGLQFLFEYFSETQRNKGNFPGRFSGRQFSNSRSEMNVSTLELGDSALYLCASSVGTGGSYEQSFGPGTRLTVT.

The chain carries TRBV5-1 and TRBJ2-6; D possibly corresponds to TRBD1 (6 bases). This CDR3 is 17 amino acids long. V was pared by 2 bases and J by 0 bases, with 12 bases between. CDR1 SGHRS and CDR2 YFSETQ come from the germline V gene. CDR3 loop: CASSLRDISSGANVLTF. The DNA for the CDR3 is TGCGCCAGCAGCTTACGGGACATTAGCTCTGGGGCCAACGTCCTGACTTTC.

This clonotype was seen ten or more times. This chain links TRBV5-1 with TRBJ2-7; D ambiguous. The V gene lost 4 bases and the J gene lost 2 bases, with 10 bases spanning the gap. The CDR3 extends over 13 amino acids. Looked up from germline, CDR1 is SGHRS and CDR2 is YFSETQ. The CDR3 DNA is TGCGCCAGCAGCGTCGCCTCGCCCTACGAGCAGTACTTC. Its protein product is CASSVASPYEQYF.

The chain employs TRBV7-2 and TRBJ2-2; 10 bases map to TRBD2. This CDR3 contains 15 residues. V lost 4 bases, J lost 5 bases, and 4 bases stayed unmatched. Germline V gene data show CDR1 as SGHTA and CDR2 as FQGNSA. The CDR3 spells CASSWTSGGTGELFF. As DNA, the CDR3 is TGTGCCAGCAGCTGGACTAGCGGAGGGACCGGGGAGCTGTTTTTT.

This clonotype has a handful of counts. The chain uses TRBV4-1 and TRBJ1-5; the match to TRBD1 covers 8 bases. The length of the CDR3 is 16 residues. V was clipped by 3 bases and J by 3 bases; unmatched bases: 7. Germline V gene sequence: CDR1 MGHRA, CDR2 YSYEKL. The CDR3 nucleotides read TGCGCCAGCAGCCACTACACAGGGGGTTCCAATCAGCCCCAGCATTTT. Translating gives CASSHYTGGSNQPQHF.

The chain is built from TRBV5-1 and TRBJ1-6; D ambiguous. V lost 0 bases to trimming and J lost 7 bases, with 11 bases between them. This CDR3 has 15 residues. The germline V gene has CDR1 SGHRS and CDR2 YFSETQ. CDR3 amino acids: CASSLDWGVNSPLHF. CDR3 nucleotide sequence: TGCGCCAGCAGCTTGGATTGGGGAGTCAATTCACCCCTCCACTTT.

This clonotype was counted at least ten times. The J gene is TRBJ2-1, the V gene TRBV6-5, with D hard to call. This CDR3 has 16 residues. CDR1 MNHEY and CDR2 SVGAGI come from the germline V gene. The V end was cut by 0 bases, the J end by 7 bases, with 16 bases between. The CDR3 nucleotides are TGTGCCAGCAGTTACTCTTTACTACCTGCGACGAATGAGCAGTTCTTC. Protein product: CASSYSLLPATNEQFF.

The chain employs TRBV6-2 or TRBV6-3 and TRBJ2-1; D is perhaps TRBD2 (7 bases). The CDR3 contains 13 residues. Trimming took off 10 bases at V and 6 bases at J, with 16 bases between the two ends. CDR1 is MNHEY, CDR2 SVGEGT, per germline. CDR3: CATEAGAVNEQFF. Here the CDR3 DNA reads TGTGCCACAGAGGCGGGGGCCGTCAATGAGCAGTTCTTC.

Written as DNA, the CDR3 is TGCGCCAGCAGCCAAGGGGATGGGTTGAGGACTGAAGCTTTCTTT. The encoded protein is CASSQGDGLRTEAFF. The chain recombines TRBV4-1 with TRBJ1-1; unclear D gene. The CDR3 loop spans 15 amino acids. Germline V gene data show CDR1 as MGHRA and CDR2 as YSYEKL. V was shortened by 1 base and J by 5 bases, with 14 bases between the two germline ends.

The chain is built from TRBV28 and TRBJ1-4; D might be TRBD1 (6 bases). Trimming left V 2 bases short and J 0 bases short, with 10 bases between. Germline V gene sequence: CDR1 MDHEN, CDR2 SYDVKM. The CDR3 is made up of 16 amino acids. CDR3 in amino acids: CASSLRGASTNEKLFF. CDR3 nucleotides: TGTGCCAGCAGTTTACGGGGGGCTTCAACTAATGAAAAACTGTTTTTT. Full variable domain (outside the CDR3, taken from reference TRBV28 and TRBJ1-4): DVKVTQSSRYLVKRTGEKVFLECVQDMDHENMFWYRQDPGLGLRLIYFSYDVKMKEKGDIPEGYSVSREKKERFSLILESASTNQTSMYLCASSLRGASTNEKLFFGSGTQLSVL.

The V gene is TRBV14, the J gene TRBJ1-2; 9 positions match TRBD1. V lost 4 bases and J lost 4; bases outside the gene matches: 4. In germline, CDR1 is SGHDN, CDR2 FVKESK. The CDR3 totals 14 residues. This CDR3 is CASSRDREPYGYTF. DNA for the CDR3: TGTGCCAGCAGCCGGGACAGGGAGCCCTATGGCTACACCTTC.

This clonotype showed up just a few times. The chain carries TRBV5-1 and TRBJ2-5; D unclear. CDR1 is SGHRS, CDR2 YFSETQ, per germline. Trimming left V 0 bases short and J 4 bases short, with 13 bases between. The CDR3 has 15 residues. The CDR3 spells CASSLASASGETQYF. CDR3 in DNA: TGCGCCAGCAGCTTGGCTTCCGCATCGGGAGAGACCCAGTACTTC. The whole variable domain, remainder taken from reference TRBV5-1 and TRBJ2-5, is KAGVTQTPRYLIKTRGQQVTLSCSPISGHRSVSWYQQTPGQGLQFLFEYFSETQRNKGNFPGRFSGRQFSNSRSEMNVSTLELGDSALYLCASSLASASGETQYFGPGTRLLVL.

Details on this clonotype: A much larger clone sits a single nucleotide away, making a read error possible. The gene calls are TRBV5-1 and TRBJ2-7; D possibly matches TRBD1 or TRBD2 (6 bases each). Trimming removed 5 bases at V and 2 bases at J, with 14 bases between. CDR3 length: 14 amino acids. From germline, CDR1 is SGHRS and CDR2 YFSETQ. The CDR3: CASSSEGHTYEQYF. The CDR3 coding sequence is TGCGCCAGCAGTTCGGAGGGACATACCTACGAGCAGTACTTC.

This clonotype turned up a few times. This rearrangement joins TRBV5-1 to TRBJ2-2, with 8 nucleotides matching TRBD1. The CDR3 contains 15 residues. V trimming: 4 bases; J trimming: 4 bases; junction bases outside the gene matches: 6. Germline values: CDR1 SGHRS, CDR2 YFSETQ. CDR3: CASSIQDRATGELFF. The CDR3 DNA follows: TGCGCCAGCAGCATTCAGGACAGGGCCACCGGGGAGCTGTTTTTT.

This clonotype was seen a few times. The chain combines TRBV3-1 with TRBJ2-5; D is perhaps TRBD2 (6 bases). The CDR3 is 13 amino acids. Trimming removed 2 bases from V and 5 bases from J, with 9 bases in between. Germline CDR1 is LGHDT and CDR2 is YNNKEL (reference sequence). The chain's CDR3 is CASSQLGGETQYF. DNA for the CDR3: TGTGCCAGCAGCCAACTAGGAGGGGAGACCCAGTACTTC.

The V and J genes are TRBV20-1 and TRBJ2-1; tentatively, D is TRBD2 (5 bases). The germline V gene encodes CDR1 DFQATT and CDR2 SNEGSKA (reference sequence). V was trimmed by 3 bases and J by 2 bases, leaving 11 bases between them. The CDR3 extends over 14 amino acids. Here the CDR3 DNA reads TGCAGTGCTAGTGAGGGAGAACCCTACAATGAGCAGTTCTTC. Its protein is CSASEGEPYNEQFF.

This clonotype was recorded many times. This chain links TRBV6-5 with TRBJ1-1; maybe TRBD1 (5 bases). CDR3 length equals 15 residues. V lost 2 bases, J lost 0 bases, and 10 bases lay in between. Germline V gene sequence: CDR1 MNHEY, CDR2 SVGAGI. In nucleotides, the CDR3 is TGTGCCAGCAGTTACAGAGGGGCGATGAACACTGAAGCTTTCTTT. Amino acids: CASSYRGAMNTEAFF.

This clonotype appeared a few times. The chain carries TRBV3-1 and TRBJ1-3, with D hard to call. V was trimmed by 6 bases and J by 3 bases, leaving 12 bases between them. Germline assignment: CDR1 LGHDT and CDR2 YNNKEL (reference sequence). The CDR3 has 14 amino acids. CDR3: CASRGRVGGNTIYF. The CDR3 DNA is TGTGCCAGCAGGGGTCGGGTTGGTGGAAACACCATATATTTT.

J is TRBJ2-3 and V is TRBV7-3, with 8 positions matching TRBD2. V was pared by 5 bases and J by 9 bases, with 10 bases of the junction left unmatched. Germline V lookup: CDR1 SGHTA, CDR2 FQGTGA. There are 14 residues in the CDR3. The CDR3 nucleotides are TGTGCCAGCAGCCCACAGACCGGGGGGGGGACGCAGTATTTT. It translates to CASSPQTGGGTQYF.

CDR3 DNA: TGTGCCAGCAGCTTAGGGAGGGATGGGGGGTACAATGAGCAGTTCTTC. This gives the protein CASSLGRDGGYNEQFF. The chain recombines TRBV7-6 with TRBJ2-1; weak D call: TRBD2 (6 bases). This CDR3 spans 16 amino acids. V lost 1 base and J lost 4, with 14 bases in between. Germline CDR1 SGHVS, CDR2 FNYEAQ.

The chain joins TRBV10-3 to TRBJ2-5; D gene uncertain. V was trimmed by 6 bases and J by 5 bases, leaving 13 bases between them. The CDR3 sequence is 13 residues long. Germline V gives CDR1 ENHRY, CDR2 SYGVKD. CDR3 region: CAIRQPTLETQYF. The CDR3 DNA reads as TGTGCCATCAGACAGCCAACCTTGGAGACCCAGTACTTC.

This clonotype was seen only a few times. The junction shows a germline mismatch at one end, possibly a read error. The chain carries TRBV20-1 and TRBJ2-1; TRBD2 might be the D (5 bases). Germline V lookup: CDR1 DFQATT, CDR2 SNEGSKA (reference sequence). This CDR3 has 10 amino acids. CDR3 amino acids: CSASLTFSGF. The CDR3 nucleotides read TGCAGTGCTAGCTTAACGTTTTCGGGATTC.

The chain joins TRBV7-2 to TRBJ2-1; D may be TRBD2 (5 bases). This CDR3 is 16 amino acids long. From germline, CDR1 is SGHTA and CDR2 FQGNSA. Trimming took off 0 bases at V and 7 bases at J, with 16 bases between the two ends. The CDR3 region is CASSLAGGGVVNEQFF. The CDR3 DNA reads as TGTGCCAGCAGCTTAGCAGGAGGTGGTGTGGTGAATGAGCAGTTCTTC.

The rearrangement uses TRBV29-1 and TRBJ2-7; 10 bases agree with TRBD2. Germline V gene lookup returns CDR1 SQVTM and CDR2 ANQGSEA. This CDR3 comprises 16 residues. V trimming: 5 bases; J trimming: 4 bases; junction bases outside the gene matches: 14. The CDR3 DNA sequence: TGCAGCGTTTCTCACAGGGTATTAGCGGGAGGATACGAGCAGTACTTC. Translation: CSVSHRVLAGGYEQYF.

The CDR3 nucleotides read TGTGCCAGCAGCTACGCGGGGGGGGCCACTGAAGCTTTCTTT. Translated, it gives CASSYAGGATEAFF. The chain joins TRBV6-5 to TRBJ1-1; D might be TRBD1 (6 bases). The CDR3 runs 14 residues. Germline V gives CDR1 MNHEY, CDR2 SVGAGI. V was shortened by 6 bases and J by 4 bases, with 15 bases between the two germline ends.

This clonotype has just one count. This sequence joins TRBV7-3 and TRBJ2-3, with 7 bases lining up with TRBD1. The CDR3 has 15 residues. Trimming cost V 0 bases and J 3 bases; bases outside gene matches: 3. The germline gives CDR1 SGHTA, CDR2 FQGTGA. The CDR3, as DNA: TGTGCCAGCAGCTTAACCAGGGGGACGACAGATACGCAGTATTTT. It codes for CASSLTRGTTDTQYF. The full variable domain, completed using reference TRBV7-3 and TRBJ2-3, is GAGVSQTPSNKVTEKGKYVELRCDPISGHTALYWYRQSLGQGPEFLIYFQGTGAADDSGLPNDRFFAVRPEGSVSTLKIQRTERGDSAVYLCASSLTRGTTDTQYFGPGTRLTVL.